The 13 T cell receptor beta chains reported below all come from one sample, sequenced in a study of T cells in Graves' hyperthyroidism and ophthalmopathy (dated by TCRdb to between 2018 and 2021). The library was produced with multiplex PCR. These reads were obtained on an Illumina HiSeq 2000. Amplification of TCR beta CDR3 regions was carried out from RNA transcripts. The TCR CDR3 was subjected to a first round of RT-PCR using the HTBI primer set and the Qiagen OneStep RT-PCR kit. In-frame beta chains were kept once TCRdb had trimmed the public reads at Q25 with fastp and called clones with MiXCR. CDR3 protein duplicates are merged, each entry listing the most common genes and DNA. The sample includes hundreds of thousands of distinct CDR3 sequences, with 14% observed a single time. Approximately 10% of the sample is in the top ten clones. Material for sequencing was blood. The receptors here all came from a woman aged 18 to 35 with Graves' hyperthyroidism.

This clonotype was detected a few times. The genes are TRBV12-3 or TRBV12-4 and TRBJ2-3, with 9 nucleotides matching TRBD2. Unmatched junction bases numbered 11, after V lost 6 bases and J lost 1 base. The CDR3 loop spans 17 amino acids. CDR3 coding DNA: TGTGCCAGCAGCGCGGGGGGGGGTGGGGACGGCACAGATACGCAGTATTTT. The encoded protein is CASSAGGGGDGTDTQYF.

V usage is TRBV20-1 and J usage is TRBJ2-7, with 7 bases lining up with TRBD1. Germline-derived CDR1 and CDR2 are DFQATT and SNEGSKA (reference sequence). CDR3 length: 13 amino acids. J lost 4 bases, V lost 7 bases, and 10 bases had no gene match. The CDR3 loop is CSVGTASFYEQYF. The CDR3 nucleotides are TGCAGTGTCGGGACAGCCAGTTTTTACGAGCAGTACTTC.

There are many counts of this clonotype. The chain combines TRBV30 with TRBJ2-1; the D gene is possibly TRBD2 (6 bases). Trimming shortened V by 4 bases and J by 6 bases, and 16 bases separated the two germline ends. This CDR3 is 14 amino acids long. From germline, CDR1 is GTSNPN and CDR2 SVGIG (reference sequence). CDR3 nucleotide sequence: TGTGCCTGGACCCCGGGGGTGGGTGGCAATGAGCAGTTCTTC. Translating it yields CAWTPGVGGNEQFF.

In its sample, this clonotype was seen many times. The chain employs TRBV25-1 and TRBJ2-1; 7 bases match TRBD2. CDR3 length equals 13 residues. In germline, CDR1 is MGHDK, CDR2 SYGVNS. V shed 6 bases and J 7 bases; nucleotides not matched to a gene: 6. CDR3 sequence (DNA): TGTGCCAGCAGCCCGGGACTACTTAATGAGCAGTTCTTC. Translation: CASSPGLLNEQFF. The whole variable domain, remainder taken from reference TRBV25-1 and TRBJ2-1, is EADIYQTPRYLVIGTGKKITLECSQTMGHDKMYWYQQDPGMELHLIHYSYGVNSTEKGDLSSESTVSRIRTEHFPLTLESARPSHTSQYLCASSPGLLNEQFFGPGTRLTVL.

Of note for this clonotype: Since a much larger clone is just one base distant, this may be a read error. The chain uses TRBV12-3 or TRBV12-4 and TRBJ1-3; no clear D gene. This CDR3 contains 15 residues. The CDR3 sequence: CAGSFYFSSGNTIYF. DNA for the CDR3: TGTGCCGGCAGTTTTTACTTTAGCTCTGGAAACACCATATATTTT.

This clonotype was detected a few times. The chain recombines TRBV18 with TRBJ2-3; TRBD1 is a possible D gene (6 bases). Germline V gene data show CDR1 as KGHSH and CDR2 as LQKENI. Trimming removed 3 bases from V and 4 bases from J, with 14 bases in between. The CDR3 sequence is 15 residues long. The DNA for the CDR3 is TGTGCCAGCTCACCCGACAGGCGAAGACCAGATACGCAGTATTTT. Its protein is CASSPDRRRPDTQYF. Together with reference TRBV18 and TRBJ2-3, the CDR3 gives the full variable domain: NAGVMQNPRHLVRRRGQEARLRCSPMKGHSHVYWYRQLPEEGLKFMVYLQKENIIDESGMPKERFSAEFPKEGPSILRIQQVVRGDSAAYFCASSPDRRRPDTQYFGPGTRLTVL.

This clonotype showed up just a few times. The chain recombines TRBV24-1 with TRBJ2-3, with 13 nucleotides matching TRBD2. The CDR3 runs 17 residues. Trimming took 3 bases from V and 5 from J; bases not matched to a gene: 7. Germline assignment: CDR1 KGHDR and CDR2 SFDVKD. The CDR3 reads CATSDPETSGRIDTQYF. The CDR3 coding sequence is TGTGCCACCAGTGATCCCGAGACTAGCGGGAGGATAGATACGCAGTATTTT.

V usage is TRBV9 and J usage is TRBJ2-3; D is uncertain. The CDR3 is 16 amino acids. Germline V CDR1 and CDR2: SGDLS, YYNGEE. Deletions cut 5 bases from V and 1 base from J, with 17 bases between. The DNA of the CDR3 is TGTGCCAGCAGTCTATCTGGTAAACATGGCACAGATACGCAGTATTTT. The encoded protein is CASSLSGKHGTDTQYF.

The chain links TRBV20-1 to TRBJ1-1; tentative D call: TRBD1 (6 bases). The CDR3 runs 14 residues. V was shortened by 5 bases and J by 1 base, with 14 bases between the two germline ends. CDR1 and CDR2 from the germline V gene are DFQATT and SNEGSKA (reference sequence). As DNA, the CDR3 is TGCAGTGCTCGGACAGTGAGGGGGAACACTGAAGCTTTCTTT. This sequence encodes CSARTVRGNTEAFF.

This clonotype appeared a few times. The J gene is TRBJ1-5, the V gene TRBV28; TRBD1 is a possible D gene (6 bases). V lost 2 bases and J lost 0, with 14 bases in between. Per the germline V gene, CDR1 is MDHEN and CDR2 is SYDVKM. This CDR3 has 17 amino acids. The CDR3 spells CASSLTGRIYSNQPQHF. DNA for the CDR3: TGTGCCAGCAGTTTAACAGGGCGGATATATAGCAATCAGCCCCAGCATTTT.

The chain uses TRBV29-1 and TRBJ2-5; 8 nucleotides line up with TRBD2. Germline values: CDR1 SQVTM, CDR2 ANQGSEA. V was pared by 7 bases and J by 3 bases, with 10 bases of the junction left unmatched. This CDR3 has 14 residues. CDR3 in DNA: TGCAGCGCCGCGGGGGGATGGGGCAAAGAGACCCAGTACTTC. Its protein is CSAAGGWGKETQYF.

This clonotype was observed at least ten times. This sequence joins TRBV30 and TRBJ2-1; the D is unclear. Germline CDR1 GTSNPN, CDR2 SVGIG (reference sequence). The length of the CDR3 is 13 residues. Trimming removed 0 bases at V and 8 bases at J, with 11 bases between. In DNA, the CDR3 is TGTGCCTGGAGTGTACAAAGGGTCGATGAGCAGTTCTTC. Translated: CAWSVQRVDEQFF.

CDR3 amino acids: CAISESISRAQRNYGYTF. The DNA of the CDR3 is TGTGCCATCAGTGAGTCCATTTCAAGGGCGCAGCGTAACTATGGCTACACCTTC. The V call is TRBV10-3, the J call TRBJ1-2, with unresolved D. The V end lost 0 bases, the J end lost 1 base, and 18 bases lay between the germline ends. The V gene's germline CDR1 is ENHRY and CDR2 SYGVKD. The CDR3 is 18 residues long.